This TCR beta chain was captured by sequencing in a study of early T cells in non-severe SARS-CoV-2 infection. At the level of the study: Unsorted whole-blood RNA was sequenced in bulk, leaving chains unpaired. Study outcomes and limitations: Private and CD4 specificities were missed by VDJdb matching, which favored anti-spike CD8 responses.

The V gene end was trimmed by 6 bases and the J gene end by 5 bases; junction bases not matched to a gene: 9. This CDR3 is built from 15 residues. Germline V gene sequence: CDR1 MDHEN, CDR2 SYDVKM. In this sample, this clonotype turned up many times. What it recognizes is unknown. The TCR library protocol attached unique molecular identifiers to the individual cDNA molecules. In TCRdb, the 5' RACE reads were re-called with MiXCR into one record per CDR3 protein. The sample lists 20,000 to 25,000 distinct CDR3 sequences; roughly 4.4% were seen once. The sequencing sample was made of whole blood. The chain is built from TRBV28 and TRBJ2-1, with TRBD1 identical over 8 bases. The source is an adult who was a healthcare worker with PCR-confirmed SARS-CoV-2 infection or an uninfected control (not recorded which). The CDR3 DNA reads TGTGCCAGCAGCCGCCTGGACAGGGAGAACAATGAGCAGTTCTTC. It specifies CASSRLDRENNEQFF.